The rows below give T cell receptor beta chains drawn from one sample of a study of OX40 agonist ivuxolimab in advanced cancers. The repertoire was sequenced with immunoSEQ multiplex PCR; TCRdb's copy has only in-frame clones and lacks some. The data contain about 58,000 clones, 65% to 85% of them seen just once; the ten biggest clones take up almost 1.5%. The sequenced sample was CD4+ or CD8+ T cells sorted from blood, obtained in a trial of the OX40 agonist ivuxolimab. Every receptor here comes from an adult with an advanced solid tumor such as melanoma, head and neck, liver or kidney cancer. Both conserved end residues are part of each CDR3. The D gene is left open where the match is weak. Not all rows give a size; the values are once, few, many and, for expanded clones, a class.

size	length	J	V	D	CDR3	DNA
.	16	TRBJ2-5	TRBV7-9	TRBD2	CASSVTGLAGVETQYF	TGTGCCAGCAGCGTAACAGGACTAGCGGGAGTAGAGACCCAGTACTTC
.	14	TRBJ1-6	TRBV11-2	TRBD1	CASSLLGQVSPLHF	TGTGCCAGCAGCTTATTGGGACAGGTTTCACCCCTCCACTTT
once	13	TRBJ2-5	TRBV7-7	.	CASSLSGQETQYF	TGTGCTAGCAGCTTATCAGGCCAAGAGACCCAGTACTTC
.	14	TRBJ2-2	TRBV5-1	TRBD2	CASSLGTSTGELFF	TGCGCCAGCAGCTTAGGGACTAGCACCGGGGAGCTGTTTTTT
.	19	TRBJ2-1	TRBV19	TRBD2	CASSTLGLARRGSYNEQFF	TGTGCCAGTAGTACCCTGGGACTAGCGCGGAGGGGGTCCTACAATGAGCAGTTCTTC
.	15	TRBJ1-2	TRBV27	.	CASSPATGIPYGYTF	TGTGCCAGCAGTCCAGCAACAGGCATCCCCTATGGCTACACCTTC
.	13	TRBJ1-2	TRBV30	TRBD1	CAWALTGNYGYTF	TGTGCCTGGGCCCTGACAGGGAACTATGGCTACACCTTC
.	14	TRBJ1-1	TRBV15	.	CATSREFRKTEAFF	TGTGCCACCAGCAGAGAATTTCGGAAAACTGAAGCTTTCTTT
.	14	TRBJ1-5	TRBV7-2	.	CASSRALGGQPQHF	TGTGCCAGCAGCAGGGCCTTGGGAGGTCAGCCCCAGCATTTT
.	15	TRBJ1-2	TRBV7-3	.	CASSLTKQADYGYTF	TGTGCCAGCAGCTTAACGAAACAGGCCGACTATGGCTACACCTTC
.	13	TRBJ2-3	TRBV30	.	CAWNRESTDTQYF	TGTGCCTGGAACAGGGAAAGCACAGATACGCAGTATTTT
.	13	TRBJ2-7	TRBV29-1	.	CSVQRDTTNEQYF	TGCAGCGTTCAACGGGACACTACCAACGAGCAGTACTTC
.	15	TRBJ1-5	TRBV30	TRBD1	CAWSTGTGSKQPQHF	TGTGCCTGGAGTACCGGGACAGGGTCTAAACAGCCCCAGCATTTT
.	14	TRBJ1-1	TRBV10-3	.	CAISESTANTEAFF	TGTGCCATCAGTGAGTCGACAGCGAACACTGAAGCTTTCTTT
.	13	TRBJ2-3	TRBV6-5	.	CASSPGEVDTQYF	TGTGCCAGCAGTCCAGGGGAGGTAGATACGCAGTATTTT
.	15	TRBJ2-7	TRBV19	TRBD1	CASSPGTGLAYEQYF	TGTGCCAGTAGCCCGGGGACAGGGTTGGCCTACGAGCAGTACTTC
.	15	TRBJ2-7	TRBV7-6	TRBD1	CASSRTGDGAYEQYF	TGTGCCAGCAGTCGCACAGGGGATGGGGCCTACGAGCAGTACTTC
.	16	TRBJ1-5	TRBV27	TRBD1	CASSLNAPGGGYPQHF	TGTGCCAGCAGTTTAAACGCCCCAGGGGGCGGTTATCCCCAGCATTTT
.	14	TRBJ1-1	TRBV9	.	CASSVAGLNTEAFF	TGTGCCAGCAGCGTAGCGGGGCTGAACACTGAAGCTTTCTTT
.	13	TRBJ1-1	TRBV6-5	.	CASSIRQITEAFF	TGTGCCAGCAGTATCCGACAGATCACTGAAGCTTTCTTT
.	14	TRBJ1-2	TRBV2	TRBD1	CASSDFGTDYGYTF	TGTGCCAGCAGTGATTTCGGGACAGACTATGGCTACACCTTC
.	12	TRBJ2-2	TRBV18	.	CASSPLAEELFF	TGTGCCAGCTCACCACTCGCCGAGGAGCTGTTTTTT
.	16	TRBJ2-2	TRBV7-2	TRBD2	CASSDSGSRPTGELFF	TGTGCCAGCAGCGATAGCGGGAGCCGACCCACCGGGGAGCTGTTTTTT
.	14	TRBJ1-6	TRBV19	.	CASSMGGDVKTLHF	TGTGCCAGTAGTATGGGAGGGGACGTGAAAACCCTCCACTTT
.	11	TRBJ1-6	TRBV7-2	.	CASSLNSPLHF	TGTGCCAGCAGCTTAAATTCACCCCTCCACTTT
.	12	TRBJ1-2	TRBV25-1	.	CASSEGYYGYTF	TGTGCCAGCAGTGAAGGGTATTATGGCTACACCTTC
.	11	TRBJ1-2	TRBV6-5	.	CASGTNYGYTF	TGTGCCAGCGGAACTAACTATGGCTACACCTTC
.	15	TRBJ2-3	TRBV6-1	.	CASSEWYRPTDTQYF	TGTGCCAGCAGTGAATGGTATAGGCCCACAGATACGCAGTATTTT
.	14	TRBJ2-1	TRBV19	TRBD1	CASSLGQGVNEQFF	TGTGCCAGTAGTTTGGGACAGGGGGTGAATGAGCAGTTCTTC
.	15	TRBJ2-3	TRBV10-3	.	CAISKALVSTDTQYF	TGTGCCATCAGTAAAGCCCTAGTAAGTACAGATACGCAGTATTTT
.	15	TRBJ2-5	TRBV19	.	CASSSEGRARETQYF	TGTGCTAGTAGTTCGGAAGGCAGGGCCCGAGAGACCCAGTACTTC
.	14	TRBJ2-2	TRBV19	.	CASSANRNTGELFF	TGTGCCAGTAGTGCTAACAGGAACACCGGGGAGCTGTTTTTT
.	14	TRBJ2-5	TRBV13	.	CASSFQQGDETQYF	TGTGCCAGCAGCTTCCAACAGGGAGACGAGACCCAGTACTTC
.	13	TRBJ1-2	TRBV7-2	.	CASTRREGNGYTF	TGTGCCAGCACTCGCCGGGAAGGGAATGGCTACACCTTC
.	15	TRBJ2-7	TRBV11-3	TRBD1	CASSFPGTGGNEQYF	TGTGCCAGCAGCTTCCCCGGTACAGGGGGAAACGAGCAGTACTTC
.	16	TRBJ1-2	TRBV5-8	.	CASSLVGHTYNYGYTF	TGTGCCAGCAGCTTGGTGGGACATACTTACAACTATGGCTACACCTTC
.	14	TRBJ2-3	TRBV13	TRBD1	CASSSGQGPDTQYF	TGTGCCAGCAGCTCCGGACAGGGACCAGATACGCAGTATTTT
once	15	TRBJ1-2	TRBV15	.	CATSRDYGTSYGYTF	TGTGCCACCAGCAGAGATTATGGGACCTCTTATGGCTACACCTTC
.	13	TRBJ2-3	TRBV25-1	TRBD1	CASSSQGTDTQYF	TGTGCCAGCAGCTCACAGGGGACAGATACGCAGTATTTT
.	14	TRBJ1-2	TRBV4-2	.	CASSQLDRDYGYTF	TGTGCCAGCAGCCAACTGGACAGAGACTATGGCTACACCTTC
.	16	TRBJ1-5	TRBV6-6	TRBD1	CASSYGGQSGNQPQHF	TGTGCCAGCAGTTACGGGGGACAGTCAGGCAATCAGCCCCAGCATTTT
.	13	TRBJ2-1	TRBV29-1	.	CSVVSGVDNEQFF	TGCAGCGTTGTTAGTGGAGTAGACAATGAGCAGTTCTTC
.	15	TRBJ1-2	TRBV9	.	CASSVGGTPNYGYTF	TGTGCCAGCAGCGTAGGAGGGACACCTAACTATGGCTACACCTTC
.	16	TRBJ2-5	TRBV5-6	.	CASSSALEGIQETQYF	TGTGCCAGCAGCTCGGCTCTTGAGGGGATCCAAGAGACCCAGTACTTC
.	14	TRBJ2-5	TRBV18	.	CASSPPAGGETQYF	TGTGCCAGCTCACCACCGGCAGGCGGGGAGACCCAGTACTTC
.	17	TRBJ2-3	TRBV12-5	TRBD2	CASGLGIAGASTDTQYF	TGTGCTAGTGGTTTAGGAATAGCGGGGGCTAGCACAGATACGCAGTATTTT
.	13	TRBJ2-7	TRBV6-1	TRBD1	CASSEENRGEQYF	TGTGCCAGCAGTGAAGAGAACAGGGGAGAGCAGTACTTC
.	12	TRBJ2-7	TRBV28	.	CASRDTVYEQYF	TGTGCCAGCCGGGACACGGTCTACGAGCAGTACTTC
.	16	TRBJ1-1	TRBV18	.	CASSPRAPLKNTEAFF	TGTGCCAGCTCACCCAGGGCCCCGCTTAAGAACACTGAAGCTTTCTTT
.	14	TRBJ2-2	TRBV18	.	CASSPAANTGELFF	TGTGCCAGCTCACCTGCAGCGAACACCGGGGAGCTGTTTTTT
.	13	TRBJ1-4	TRBV5-4	.	CASSFGPNEKLFF	TGTGCCAGCAGCTTCGGTCCTAATGAAAAACTGTTTTTT
.	13	TRBJ1-5	TRBV7-2	.	CASSFTSNQPQHF	TGTGCCAGCAGCTTTACCAGCAATCAGCCCCAGCATTTT